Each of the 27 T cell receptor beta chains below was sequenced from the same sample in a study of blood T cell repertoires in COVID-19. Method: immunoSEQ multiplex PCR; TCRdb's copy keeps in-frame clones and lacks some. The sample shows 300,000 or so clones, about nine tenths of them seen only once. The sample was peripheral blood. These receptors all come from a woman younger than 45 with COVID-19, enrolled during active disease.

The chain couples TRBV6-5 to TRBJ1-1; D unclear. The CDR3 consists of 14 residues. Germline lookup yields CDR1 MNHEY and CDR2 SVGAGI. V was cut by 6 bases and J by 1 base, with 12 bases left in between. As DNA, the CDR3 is TGTGCCAGCAGGTCCCCGGGAGGGAACACTGAAGCTTTCTTT. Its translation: CASRSPGGNTEAFF.

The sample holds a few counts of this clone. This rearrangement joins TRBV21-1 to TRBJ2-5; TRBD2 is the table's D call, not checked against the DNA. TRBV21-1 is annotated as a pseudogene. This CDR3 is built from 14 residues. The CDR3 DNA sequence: TGTGCCAGCAGCAAAGGGAGCGGGTGCGAGACCCAGTACTTC. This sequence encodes CASSKGSGCETQYF.

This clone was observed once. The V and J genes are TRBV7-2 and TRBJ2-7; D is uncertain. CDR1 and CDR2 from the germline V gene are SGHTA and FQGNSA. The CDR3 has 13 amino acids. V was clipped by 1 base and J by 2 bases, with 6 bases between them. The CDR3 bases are TGTGCCAGCAGCTTAGGCGGCACCTACGAGCAGTACTTC. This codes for CASSLGGTYEQYF.

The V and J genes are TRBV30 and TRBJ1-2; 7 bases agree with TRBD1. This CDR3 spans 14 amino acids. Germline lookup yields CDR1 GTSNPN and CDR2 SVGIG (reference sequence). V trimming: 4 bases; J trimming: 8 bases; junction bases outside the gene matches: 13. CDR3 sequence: CAWTATGKGHGYTF. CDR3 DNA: TGTGCCTGGACTGCGACAGGGAAGGGTCACGGCTACACCTTC. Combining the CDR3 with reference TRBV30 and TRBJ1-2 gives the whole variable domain SQTIHQWPATLVQPVGSPLSLECTVEGTSNPNLYWYRQAAGRGLQLLFYSVGIGQISSEVPQNLSASRPQDRQFILSSKKLLLSDSGFYLCAWTATGKGHGYTFGSGTRLTVV.

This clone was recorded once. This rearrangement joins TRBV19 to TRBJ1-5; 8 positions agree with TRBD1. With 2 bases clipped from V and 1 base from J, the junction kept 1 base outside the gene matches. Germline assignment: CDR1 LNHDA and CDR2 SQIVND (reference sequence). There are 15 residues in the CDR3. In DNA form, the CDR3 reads TGTGCCAGTAGTATAACAGGGGGGAGCAATCAGCCCCAGCATTTT. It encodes CASSITGGSNQPQHF.

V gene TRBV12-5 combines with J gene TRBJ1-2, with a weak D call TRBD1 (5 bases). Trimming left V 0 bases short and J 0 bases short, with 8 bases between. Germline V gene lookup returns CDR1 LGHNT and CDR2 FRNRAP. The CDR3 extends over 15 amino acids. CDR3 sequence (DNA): TGTGCTAGTGGTTTGGTTACAGGTACTAACTATGGCTACACCTTC. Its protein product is CASGLVTGTNYGYTF.

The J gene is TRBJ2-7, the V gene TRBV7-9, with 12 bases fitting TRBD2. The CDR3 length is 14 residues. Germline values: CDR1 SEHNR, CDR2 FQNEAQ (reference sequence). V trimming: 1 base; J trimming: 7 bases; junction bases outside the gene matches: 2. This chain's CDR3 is CASSLGGLAGEQYF. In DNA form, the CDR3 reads TGTGCCAGCAGCTTAGGAGGACTAGCGGGAGAGCAGTACTTC.

CDR3 amino acids: CASSLGGTGELFF. The DNA for the CDR3 is TGTGCCAGCAGCTTAGGGGGCACCGGGGAGCTGTTTTTT. The rearrangement links TRBV6-6 to TRBJ2-2; D is perhaps TRBD1 (6 bases). CDR1 MNHNY and CDR2 SVGAGI come from the germline V gene (reference sequence). The V gene lost 6 bases and the J gene lost 4 bases, with 9 bases spanning the gap. CDR3 length: 13 residues.

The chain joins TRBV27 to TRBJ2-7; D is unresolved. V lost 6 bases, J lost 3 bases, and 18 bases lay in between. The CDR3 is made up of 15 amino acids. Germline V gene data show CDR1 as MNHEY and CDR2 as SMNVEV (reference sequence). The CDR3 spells CASRNTGLWIYEQYF. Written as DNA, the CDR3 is TGTGCCAGCAGAAATACCGGGTTGTGGATCTACGAGCAGTACTTC.

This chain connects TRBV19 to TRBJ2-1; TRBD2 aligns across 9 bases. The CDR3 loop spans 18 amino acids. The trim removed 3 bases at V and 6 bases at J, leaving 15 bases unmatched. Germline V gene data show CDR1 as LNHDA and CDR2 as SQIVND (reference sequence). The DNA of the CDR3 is TGTGCCAGTAGTATGCTCCTCCCGACTAGCGGACCTCTCAATGAGCAGTTCTTC. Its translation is CASSMLLPTSGPLNEQFF.

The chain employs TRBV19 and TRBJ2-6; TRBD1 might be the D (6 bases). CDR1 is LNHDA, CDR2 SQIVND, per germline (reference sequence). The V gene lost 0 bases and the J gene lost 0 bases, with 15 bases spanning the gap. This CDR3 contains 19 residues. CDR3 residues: CASSIDHPGDLSGANVLTF. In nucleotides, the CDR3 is TGTGCCAGTAGTATAGATCACCCAGGGGACCTCTCTGGGGCCAACGTCCTGACTTTC.

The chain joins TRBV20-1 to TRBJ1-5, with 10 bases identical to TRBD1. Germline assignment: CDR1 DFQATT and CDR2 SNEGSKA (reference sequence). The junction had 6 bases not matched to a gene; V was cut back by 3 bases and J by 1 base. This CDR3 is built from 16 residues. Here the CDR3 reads CSASVRGQGSNQPQHF. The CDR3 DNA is TGCAGTGCTAGTGTGAGGGGACAGGGGAGCAATCAGCCCCAGCATTTT.

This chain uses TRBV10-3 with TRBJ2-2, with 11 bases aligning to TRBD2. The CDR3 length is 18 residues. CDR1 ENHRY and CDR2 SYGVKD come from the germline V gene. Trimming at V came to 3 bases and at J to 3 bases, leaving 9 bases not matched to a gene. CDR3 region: CAISDFETGLADTGELFF. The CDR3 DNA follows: TGTGCCATCAGTGATTTTGAGACGGGACTAGCGGACACCGGGGAGCTGTTTTTT.

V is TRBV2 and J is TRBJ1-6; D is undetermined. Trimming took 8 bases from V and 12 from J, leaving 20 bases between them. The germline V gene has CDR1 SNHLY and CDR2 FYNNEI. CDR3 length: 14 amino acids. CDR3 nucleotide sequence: TGTGCCAGCTGCTTCTCCCCCAAAGAGGGACCCCTCCACTTT. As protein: CASCFSPKEGPLHF.

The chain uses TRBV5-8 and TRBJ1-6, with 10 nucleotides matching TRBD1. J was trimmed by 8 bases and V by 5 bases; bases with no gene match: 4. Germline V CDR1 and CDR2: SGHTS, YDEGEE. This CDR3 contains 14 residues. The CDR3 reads CASSSGTGDSPLHF. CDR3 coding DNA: TGTGCCAGCAGTTCCGGGACAGGGGATTCACCCCTCCACTTT. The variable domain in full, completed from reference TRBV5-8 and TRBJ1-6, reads EAGVTQSPTHLIKTRGQQATLRCSPISGHTSVYWYQQALGLGLQFLLWYDEGEERNRGNFPPRFSGRQFPNYSSELNVNALELEDSALYLCASSSGTGDSPLHFGNGTRLTVT.

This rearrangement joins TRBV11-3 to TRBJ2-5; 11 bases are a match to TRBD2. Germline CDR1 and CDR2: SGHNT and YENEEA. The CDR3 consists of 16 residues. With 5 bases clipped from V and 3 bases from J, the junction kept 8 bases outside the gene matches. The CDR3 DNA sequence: TGTGCCAGCAGCCCCGGGACTAGCGGAGGGGAAGAGACCCAGTACTTC. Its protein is CASSPGTSGGEETQYF.

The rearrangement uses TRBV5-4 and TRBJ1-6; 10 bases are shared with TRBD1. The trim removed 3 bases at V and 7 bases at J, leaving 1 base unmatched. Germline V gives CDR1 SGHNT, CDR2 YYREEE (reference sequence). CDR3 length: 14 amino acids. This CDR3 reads CASSWGQGNSPLHF. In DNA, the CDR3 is TGTGCCAGCAGCTGGGGACAGGGGAATTCACCCCTCCACTTT.

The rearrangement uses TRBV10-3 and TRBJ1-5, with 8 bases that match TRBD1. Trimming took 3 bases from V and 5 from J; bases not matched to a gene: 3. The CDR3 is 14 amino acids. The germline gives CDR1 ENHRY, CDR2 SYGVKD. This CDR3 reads CAISDPGGYQPQHF. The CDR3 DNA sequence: TGTGCCATCAGTGACCCAGGGGGCTATCAGCCCCAGCATTTT.

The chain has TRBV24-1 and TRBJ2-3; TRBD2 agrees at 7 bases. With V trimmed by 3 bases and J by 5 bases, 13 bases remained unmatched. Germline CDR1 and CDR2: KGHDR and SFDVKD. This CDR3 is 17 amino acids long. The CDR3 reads CATSDHRSAGAGDTQYF. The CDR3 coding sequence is TGTGCCACCAGTGATCACCGCTCGGCGGGAGCCGGAGATACGCAGTATTTT.

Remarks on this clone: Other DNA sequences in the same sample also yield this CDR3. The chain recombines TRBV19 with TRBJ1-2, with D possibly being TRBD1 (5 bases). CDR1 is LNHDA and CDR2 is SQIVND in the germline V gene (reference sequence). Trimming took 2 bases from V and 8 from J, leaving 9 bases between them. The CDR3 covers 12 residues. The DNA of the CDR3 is TGTGCCAGTAGTATACAGGGTGGGGGCTACACCTTC. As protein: CASSIQGGGYTF.

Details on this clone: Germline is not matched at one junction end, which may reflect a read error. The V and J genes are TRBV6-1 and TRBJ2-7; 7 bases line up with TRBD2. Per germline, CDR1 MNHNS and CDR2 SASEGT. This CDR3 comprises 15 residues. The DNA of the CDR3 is TGTGCCAGCAGCGAAGAGGGCGGGGGAGACTACGAGCAGTACTTC. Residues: CASSEEGGGDYEQYF.

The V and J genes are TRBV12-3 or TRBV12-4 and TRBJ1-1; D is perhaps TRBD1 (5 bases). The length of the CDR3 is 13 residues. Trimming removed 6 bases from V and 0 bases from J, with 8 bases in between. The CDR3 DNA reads TGTGCCAGCAGACCGACAGTGAACACTGAAGCTTTCTTT. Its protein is CASRPTVNTEAFF.

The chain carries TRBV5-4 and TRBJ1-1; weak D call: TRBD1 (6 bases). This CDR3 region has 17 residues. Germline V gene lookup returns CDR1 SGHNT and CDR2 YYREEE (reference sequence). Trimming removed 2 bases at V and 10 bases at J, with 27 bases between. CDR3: CASSLDLNRVSTSIAFF. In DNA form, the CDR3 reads TGTGCCAGCAGCTTAGACCTAAACAGGGTCAGTACCTCAATAGCTTTCTTT.

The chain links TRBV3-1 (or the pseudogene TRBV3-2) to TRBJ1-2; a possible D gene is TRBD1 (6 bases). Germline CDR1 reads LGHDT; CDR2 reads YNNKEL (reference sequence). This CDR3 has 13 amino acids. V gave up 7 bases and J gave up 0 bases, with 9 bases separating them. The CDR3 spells CASNKGANYGYTF. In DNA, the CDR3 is TGTGCCAGCAATAAGGGGGCTAACTATGGCTACACCTTC.

Here the CDR3 reads CASSLVADNEQFF. DNA of the CDR3: TGTGCCAGCAGCTTAGTAGCCGACAATGAGCAGTTCTTC. The rearrangement joins TRBV13 to TRBJ2-1; D is unclear. The CDR3 runs to 13 residues. Germline assignment: CDR1 PRHDT and CDR2 FYEKMQ (reference sequence). Trimming shortened V by 1 base and J by 5 bases, and 6 bases separated the two germline ends.

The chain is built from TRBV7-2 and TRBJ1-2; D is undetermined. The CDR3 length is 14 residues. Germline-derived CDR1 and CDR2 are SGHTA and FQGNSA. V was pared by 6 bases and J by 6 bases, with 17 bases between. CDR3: CASSSTGLGNGYTF. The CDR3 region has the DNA TGTGCCAGCAGTTCAACTGGACTTGGGAATGGCTACACCTTC.

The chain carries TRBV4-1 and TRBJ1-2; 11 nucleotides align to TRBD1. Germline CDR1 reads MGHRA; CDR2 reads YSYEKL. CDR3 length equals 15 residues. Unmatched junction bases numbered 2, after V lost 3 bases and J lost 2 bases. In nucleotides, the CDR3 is TGCGCCAGCAGCCAGGGACAGGGGGGGAACTATGGCTACACCTTC. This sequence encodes CASSQGQGGNYGYTF.